This TCR beta chain was recovered during a study of cytomegalovirus exposure and HLA in healthy donors. Study-wide results and caveats: Segments of the TCR beta V type were, in most cases, productive about 87% or about 30% of the time in an earlier analysis. A later analysis revealed that TCR association rates differed between HLA loci, peaking at DRB1 and bottoming out at HLA-C. There were 150 to 200 TCR beta chains listed as cytomegalovirus-associated. The authors reported that TCR beta sequences could predict HLA-A and HLA-B alleles. These predictions were accurate for most subjects in the first cohort.

This clone came up a few times. Antigen specificity is unknown. It was with 60 Vbeta and 13 Jbeta primers that the PCR ran. The protocol was immunoSEQ multiplex PCR, while the TCRdb copy is restricted to in-frame clones and leaves out a portion. The table records approximately 190,000 clones, approximately 82% of them present only once. Germline V CDR1 and CDR2: GTSNPN, SVGIG (reference sequence). CDR3 size: 15 residues. The V and J ends lost 5 bases and 3 bases respectively, with 19 bases between them. Material: PBMCs. The chain uses TRBV30 and TRBJ1-1, with a tentative D call TRBD1 (6 bases). The receptor was isolated from a woman aged 18-29 years in good health and CMV-seropositive. The CDR3 reads CAWAKGGAGYTEAFF. In nucleotides, the CDR3 is TGTGCCTGGGCCAAGGGGGGGGCCGGGTACACTGAAGCTTTCTTT.